Listed here are 19 T cell receptor beta chains from one sample, sequenced in a study of blood T cell repertoires in COVID-19 (dated by TCRdb to about 2020). Library method: the immunoSEQ multiplex PCR assay. Held by TCRdb, this immuneACCESS table contains in-frame sequences only and omits some clones. Under half of the omission traces to an unresolved V gene where checked; the cause of the rest is unknown. This sample holds 200,000 to 250,000 clones; approximately 81% were observed only once. The biggest ten clones account for about 3.6% of the sample. Sequencing was performed on peripheral blood. Receptors originate from a woman aged 80 or older with acute or convalescent COVID-19.

The chain has TRBV2 and TRBJ2-5; TRBD2 matches 12 bases. The CDR3 has 17 amino acids. Per germline, CDR1 SNHLY and CDR2 FYNNEI. V trimming: 10 bases; J trimming: 5 bases; junction bases outside the gene matches: 17. CDR3 coding DNA: TGTGCCACCACCGACCCGCGGCTAGCGGGGGGGCGTGAGACCCAGTACTTC. Its protein product is CATTDPRLAGGRETQYF. Drawing the rest from reference TRBV2 and TRBJ2-5, the complete variable domain is EPEVTQTPSHQVTQMGQEVILRCVPISNHLYFYWYRQILGQKVEFLVSFYNNEISEKSEIFDDQFSVERPDGSNFTLKIRSTKLEDSAMYFCATTDPRLAGGRETQYFGPGTRLLVL.

This chain links TRBV5-4 with TRBJ2-7; 13 nucleotides align to TRBD2. V gave up 0 bases and J gave up 4 bases; unmatched junction bases: 1. Germline CDR1 reads SGHNT; CDR2 reads YYREEE (reference sequence). The CDR3 runs 15 residues. CDR3 loop: CASSLETSGGYEQYF. In DNA, the CDR3 is TGTGCCAGCAGCTTGGAGACTAGCGGGGGGTACGAGCAGTACTTC. Variable domain in full (rest from reference TRBV5-4 and TRBJ2-7): ETGVTQSPTHLIKTRGQQVTLRCSSQSGHNTVSWYQQALGQGPQFIFQYYREEENGRGNFPPRFSGLQFPNYSSELNVNALELDDSALYLCASSLETSGGYEQYFGPGTRLTVT.

The genes are TRBV3-1 (or the pseudogene TRBV3-2) and TRBJ2-7; perhaps TRBD2 as D (6 bases). This CDR3 has 15 residues. Trimming pared 8 bases from V and 1 base from J, leaving 18 bases between. Germline assignment: CDR1 LGHDT and CDR2 YNNKEL (reference sequence). The DNA for the CDR3 is TGTGCCAGCGGACCATACCGGGACTCGTCCTACGAGCAGTACTTC. Amino acid sequence: CASGPYRDSSYEQYF.

This chain joins TRBV6-5 and TRBJ1-1, with TRBD1 identical over 7 bases. Unmatched junction bases numbered 4, after V lost 8 bases and J lost 4 bases. The CDR3 consists of 12 residues. From germline, CDR1 is MNHEY and CDR2 SVGAGI. The CDR3 reads CASRQGGTEAFF. The CDR3, as DNA: TGTGCCAGCCGACAGGGTGGCACTGAAGCTTTCTTT.

The J gene is TRBJ1-5, the V gene TRBV24-1; D uncertain. Trimming removed 5 bases from V and 10 bases from J, with 14 bases in between. CDR3 length: 13 residues. The germline V gene has CDR1 KGHDR and CDR2 SFDVKD. CDR3 sequence: CATSASGLEPQHF. The DNA for the CDR3 is TGTGCCACCAGTGCATCAGGTCTGGAACCCCAGCATTTT.

This chain connects TRBV5-1 to TRBJ2-3; perhaps TRBD2 as D (5 bases). Trimming removed 4 bases from V and 2 bases from J, with 20 bases in between. Germline lookup yields CDR1 SGHRS and CDR2 YFSETQ. The CDR3 consists of 17 residues. In nucleotides, the CDR3 is TGCGCCAGCAGCCCGGACCTATTCAGCCGGGACACAGATACGCAGTATTTT. Translating gives CASSPDLFSRDTDTQYF.

The chain uses TRBV27 and TRBJ2-3; TRBD2 matches at 13 bases. This CDR3 comprises 16 residues. Trimming took 6 bases from V and 5 from J; bases not matched to a gene: 8. Per germline, CDR1 MNHEY and CDR2 SMNVEV (reference sequence). The CDR3 reads CASRLGGTSGVDTQYF. The CDR3 DNA reads TGTGCCAGCAGGCTCGGAGGGACTAGCGGGGTAGATACGCAGTATTTT.

The J gene is TRBJ1-1, the V gene TRBV5-4; D remains unclear. CDR3 length equals 15 residues. The germline V gene encodes CDR1 SGHNT and CDR2 YYREEE (reference sequence). Trimming removed 0 bases at V and 0 bases at J, with 9 bases between. CDR3 coding DNA: TGTGCCAGCAGCTTGGCCGGGAACATGAACACTGAAGCTTTCTTT. As protein: CASSLAGNMNTEAFF.

This CDR3 reads CASRSRYGYTF. Here the CDR3 DNA reads TGTGCCAGCAGGTCACGGTATGGCTACACCTTC. V usage is TRBV7-3 and J usage is TRBJ1-2, with D hard to call. The CDR3 consists of 11 residues. Trimming removed 6 bases at V and 5 bases at J, with 7 bases between. Germline values: CDR1 SGHTA, CDR2 FQGTGA. Based on the CDR3 plus reference TRBV7-3 and TRBJ1-2, the full variable domain is GAGVSQTPSNKVTEKGKYVELRCDPISGHTALYWYRQSLGQGPEFLIYFQGTGAADDSGLPNDRFFAVRPEGSVSTLKIQRTERGDSAVYLCASRSRYGYTFGSGTRLTVV.

Only a few counts were recorded for this clone. The chain carries TRBV5-1 and TRBJ2-3, with D possibly TRBD2 on 6 matching bases. Between the trimmed V and J ends, which lost 0 bases and 0 bases, there was a span of 14 bases. CDR1 and CDR2 from the germline V gene are SGHRS and YFSETQ. The CDR3 is 17 residues long. This CDR3 reads CASSLGVLAGSTDTQYF. Written as DNA, the CDR3 is TGCGCCAGCAGCTTGGGGGTACTGGCGGGGAGCACAGATACGCAGTATTTT.

The rearrangement joins TRBV24-1 to TRBJ2-5; D remains ambiguous. V was trimmed by 1 base and J by 7 bases, leaving 6 bases between them. Germline CDR1 KGHDR, CDR2 SFDVKD. The CDR3 has 12 amino acids. CDR3 in DNA: TGTGCCACCAGTGATTTTCTCTGGACCCAGTACTTC. Translated, it gives CATSDFLWTQYF.

This clone was counted a few times. V gene TRBV19 combines with J gene TRBJ1-2; 7 positions match TRBD1. CDR1 and CDR2 (germline): LNHDA, SQIVND (reference sequence). Trimming at V came to 3 bases and at J to 3 bases, leaving 1 base not matched to a gene. The CDR3 covers 13 residues. The CDR3: CASSITGDYGYTF. The DNA for the CDR3 is TGTGCCAGTAGTATTACAGGGGACTATGGCTACACCTTC.

This sequence joins TRBV9 and TRBJ2-1; possible D gene TRBD1, 6 bases. The CDR3 contains 14 residues. Trimming shortened V by 2 bases and J by 2 bases, and 8 bases separated the two germline ends. The germline V gene has CDR1 SGDLS and CDR2 YYNGEE. Here the CDR3 reads CASSVRGTYNEQFF. In DNA form, the CDR3 reads TGTGCCAGCAGCGTCAGGGGCACCTACAATGAGCAGTTCTTC. The full variable domain, its missing parts supplied by reference TRBV9 and TRBJ2-1, is DSGVTQTPKHLITATGQRVTLRCSPRSGDLSVYWYQQSLDQGLQFLIQYYNGEERAKGNILERFSAQQFPDLHSELNLSSLELGDSALYFCASSVRGTYNEQFFGPGTRLTVL.

This chain links TRBV5-1 with TRBJ2-2, with 8 bases identical to TRBD2. Germline values: CDR1 SGHRS, CDR2 YFSETQ. J gave up 4 bases and V 2 bases, and 10 bases lay outside the gene matches. The CDR3 has 17 residues. The CDR3 is CASSFLVGREATGELFF. DNA for the CDR3: TGCGCCAGCAGCTTTCTTGTCGGGAGGGAGGCCACCGGGGAGCTGTTTTTT.

This rearrangement joins TRBV10-3 to TRBJ1-1; 10 nucleotides align to TRBD1. There are 15 residues in the CDR3. Trimming at V came to 6 bases and at J to 5 bases, leaving 9 bases not matched to a gene. Germline V gene data show CDR1 as ENHRY and CDR2 as SYGVKD. CDR3 in amino acids: CAIRRTGGDLTEAFF. The CDR3 DNA sequence: TGTGCCATCAGGAGGACAGGGGGGGACCTGACTGAAGCTTTCTTT.

This sequence joins TRBV7-2 and TRBJ1-5, with 7 bases aligning to TRBD1. J was trimmed by 4 bases and V by 6 bases; bases with no gene match: 12. The length of the CDR3 is 16 residues. Germline V gene lookup returns CDR1 SGHTA and CDR2 FQGNSA. CDR3 sequence: CASSHSGTDRNQPQHF. Written as DNA, the CDR3 is TGTGCCAGCAGTCATAGCGGGACAGACCGAAATCAGCCCCAGCATTTT.

The chain carries TRBV10-1 and TRBJ1-3; 7 positions agree with TRBD1. Losses at the gene ends were 6 bases for V and 0 bases for J; bases not matched to a gene: 8. The CDR3 loop spans 16 amino acids. Germline loops: CDR1 WNHNN, CDR2 SYGVQD (reference sequence). CDR3 region: CASRPQGSLSGNTIYF. CDR3 DNA: TGCGCCAGCAGGCCACAGGGGTCCCTCTCTGGAAACACCATATATTTT.

The V call is TRBV5-1, the J call TRBJ2-2; no clear D. With 0 bases removed from V and 2 bases from J, the gap between germline ends came to 5 bases. This CDR3 is 14 amino acids long. Looked up from germline, CDR1 is SGHRS and CDR2 is YFSETQ. CDR3 DNA: TGCGCCAGCAGCTTGGGTCTTAACACCGGGGAGCTGTTTTTT. It yields the protein CASSLGLNTGELFF.

The chain recombines TRBV3-1 (or the pseudogene TRBV3-2) with TRBJ1-1; D unresolved. The germline V and J ends were trimmed by 5 bases and 6 bases, with 19 bases remaining between them. CDR3 size: 15 residues. Germline loops: CDR1 LGHDT, CDR2 YNNKEL (reference sequence). The CDR3: CASSSLSPRSAEAFF. The CDR3 DNA reads TGTGCCAGCAGCTCCCTGTCCCCCCGCAGCGCTGAAGCTTTCTTT.